The present TCR beta chain was sequenced within a study of blood T cell repertoires in COVID-19. Study context: The analysed material was cDNA or gDNA that came from T cells, B-cell-depleted T cells, or PBMCs.

Here immunoSEQ multiplex PCR was the method, and the copy in TCRdb shows in-frame clones only, minus some. The table lists roughly 160,000 clones, around 80% of them singletons, with roughly 19% in the top ten. The CDR3 consists of 16 residues. Germline V gene lookup returns CDR1 LNHDA and CDR2 SQIVND (reference sequence). V dropped 5 bases and J dropped 3 bases, with 17 bases sitting between them. Grouping used clinical history reported by participants in a survey and questionnaire. Sequencing input: PBMCs or T cells enriched from blood (not recorded which). The chain combines TRBV19 with TRBJ2-1; possible D gene TRBD2, 5 bases. This clonotype was obtained from a woman in her 70s in a cohort exposed to, infected with or recovered from COVID-19 (not recorded which). The DNA for the CDR3 is TGTGCCAGTAGTGATTCGAGAGGGCCGGACTACAATGAGCAGTTCTTC. Translation: CASSDSRGPDYNEQFF.